This T cell receptor (beta chain) was captured by sequencing in a study of sequential checkpoint blockade in melanoma. Study-wide background: First-line arms were nivolumab then ipilimumab, or the reverse, randomized 1:1. Maintenance nivolumab came after either treatment sequence.

The repertoire was sequenced with immunoSEQ multiplex PCR; TCRdb's copy has only in-frame clones and lacks some. The sample has 20,000 to 25,000 clones, approximately 68% seen once. Treatment here: randomized to nivolumab then ipilimumab (arm A) or the reverse (arm B). No patient had prior DNA-damaging chemotherapy. Live CD3+CD8+ CD19− CD56− cells were sorted from PBMCs. Germline CDR1 is SGHNT and CDR2 is YYREEE (reference sequence). This CDR3 region has 14 residues. V was pared by 4 bases and J by 7 bases, with 7 bases of the junction left unmatched. Sequences were derived from CD8+ T cells sorted from blood (inferred from file names), sampled from a patient given nivolumab and ipilimumab in sequence. The chain links TRBV5-4 to TRBJ2-1; TRBD2 matches 8 bases. The sequence came from a human donor with melanoma. The CDR3 sequence: CASSPGGGDNEQFF. CDR3 DNA: TGTGCCAGCAGCCCCGGGGGGGGAGATAATGAGCAGTTCTTC.